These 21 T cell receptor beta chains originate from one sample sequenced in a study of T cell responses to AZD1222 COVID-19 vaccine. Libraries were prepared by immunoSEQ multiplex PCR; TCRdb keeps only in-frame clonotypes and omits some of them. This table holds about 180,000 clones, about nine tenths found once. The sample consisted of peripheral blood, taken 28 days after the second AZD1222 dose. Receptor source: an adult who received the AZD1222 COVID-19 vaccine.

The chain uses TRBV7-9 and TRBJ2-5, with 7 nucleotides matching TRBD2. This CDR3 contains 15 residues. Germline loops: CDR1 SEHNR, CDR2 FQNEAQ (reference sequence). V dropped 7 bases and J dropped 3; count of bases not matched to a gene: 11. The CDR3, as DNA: TGTGCCAGCACCATGACCGTGGGGGGGAAAGAGACCCAGTACTTC. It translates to CASTMTVGGKETQYF.

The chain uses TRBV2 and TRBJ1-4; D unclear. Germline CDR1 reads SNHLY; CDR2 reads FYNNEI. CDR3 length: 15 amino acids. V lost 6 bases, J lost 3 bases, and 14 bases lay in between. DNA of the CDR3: TGTGCCAGCAGCGCCGTACTCGGCGCTAATGAAAAACTGTTTTTT. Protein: CASSAVLGANEKLFF.

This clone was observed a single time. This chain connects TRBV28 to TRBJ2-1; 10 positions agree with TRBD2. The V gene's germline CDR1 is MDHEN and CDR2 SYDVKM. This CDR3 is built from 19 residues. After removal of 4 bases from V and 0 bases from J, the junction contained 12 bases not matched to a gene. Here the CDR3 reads CASSSLAGDRSGSYNEQFF. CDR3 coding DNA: TGTGCCAGCAGTTCCCTAGCGGGAGACCGGTCGGGCTCCTACAATGAGCAGTTCTTC.

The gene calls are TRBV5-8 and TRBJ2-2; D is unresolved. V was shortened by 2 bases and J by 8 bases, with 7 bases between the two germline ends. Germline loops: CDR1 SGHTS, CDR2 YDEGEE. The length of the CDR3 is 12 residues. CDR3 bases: TGTGCCAGCAGCTTAAAAGGGGGGGAGCTGTTTTTT. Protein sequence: CASSLKGGELFF.

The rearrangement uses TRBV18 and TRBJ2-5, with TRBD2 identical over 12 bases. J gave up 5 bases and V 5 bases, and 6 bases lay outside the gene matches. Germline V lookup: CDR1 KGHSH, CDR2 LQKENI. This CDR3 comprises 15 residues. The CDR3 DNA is TGTGCCAGCTCAGCTAGCGGGGGGGCCGAGGAGACCCAGTACTTC. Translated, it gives CASSASGGAEETQYF. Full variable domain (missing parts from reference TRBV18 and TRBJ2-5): NAGVMQNPRHLVRRRGQEARLRCSPMKGHSHVYWYRQLPEEGLKFMVYLQKENIIDESGMPKERFSAEFPKEGPSILRIQQVVRGDSAAYFCASSASGGAEETQYFGPGTRLLVL.

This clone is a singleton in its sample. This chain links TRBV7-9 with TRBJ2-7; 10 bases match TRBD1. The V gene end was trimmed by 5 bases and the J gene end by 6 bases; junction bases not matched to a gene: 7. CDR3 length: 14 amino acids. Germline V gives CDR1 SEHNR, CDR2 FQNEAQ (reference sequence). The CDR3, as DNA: TGTGCCAGCAGCCACAGGCGGACAGGGGGCGAGCAGTACTTC. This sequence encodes CASSHRRTGGEQYF.

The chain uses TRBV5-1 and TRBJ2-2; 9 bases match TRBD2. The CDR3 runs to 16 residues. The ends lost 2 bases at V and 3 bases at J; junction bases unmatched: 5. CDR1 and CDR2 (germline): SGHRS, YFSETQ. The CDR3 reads CASSFAGGDYTGELFF. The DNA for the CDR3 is TGCGCCAGCAGCTTCGCGGGGGGGGACTACACCGGGGAGCTGTTTTTT.

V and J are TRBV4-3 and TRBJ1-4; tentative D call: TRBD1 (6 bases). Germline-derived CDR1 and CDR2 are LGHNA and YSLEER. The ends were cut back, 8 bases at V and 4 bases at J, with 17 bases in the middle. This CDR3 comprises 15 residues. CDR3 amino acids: CASGGWGGLNEKLFF. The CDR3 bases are TGCGCCAGCGGCGGTTGGGGGGGCCTTAATGAAAAACTGTTTTTT.

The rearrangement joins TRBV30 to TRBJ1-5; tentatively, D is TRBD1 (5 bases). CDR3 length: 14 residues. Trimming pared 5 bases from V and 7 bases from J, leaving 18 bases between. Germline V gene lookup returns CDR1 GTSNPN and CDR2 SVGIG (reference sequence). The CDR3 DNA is TGTGCCTGGGACAGTGGGAGGGGCCGACAGCCCCAGCATTTT. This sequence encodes CAWDSGRGRQPQHF.

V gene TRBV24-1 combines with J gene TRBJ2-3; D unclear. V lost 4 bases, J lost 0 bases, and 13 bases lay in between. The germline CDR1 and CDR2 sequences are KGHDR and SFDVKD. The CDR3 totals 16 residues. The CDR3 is CATSEDLTYSTDTQYF. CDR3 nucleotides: TGTGCCACCAGTGAGGACCTAACATATAGCACAGATACGCAGTATTTT.

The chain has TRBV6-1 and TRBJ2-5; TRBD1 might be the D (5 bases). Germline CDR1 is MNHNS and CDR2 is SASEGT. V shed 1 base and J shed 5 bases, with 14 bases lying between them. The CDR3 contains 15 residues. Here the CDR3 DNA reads TGTGCCAGCAGTGAAGGGGGCAGGCTTTGGGAGACCCAGTACTTC. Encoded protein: CASSEGGRLWETQYF.

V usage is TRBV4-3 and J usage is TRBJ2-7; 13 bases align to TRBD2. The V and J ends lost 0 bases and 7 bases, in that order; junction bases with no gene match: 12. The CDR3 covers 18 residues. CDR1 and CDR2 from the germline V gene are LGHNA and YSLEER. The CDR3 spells CASSQDPFGLAGAGEQYF. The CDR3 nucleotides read TGCGCCAGCAGCCAAGATCCGTTCGGACTAGCGGGGGCCGGTGAGCAGTACTTC.

The CDR3 sequence: CASSGDPTDTQYF. CDR3 nucleotide sequence: TGTGCCAGCTCGGGAGACCCCACAGATACGCAGTATTTT. V gene TRBV6-5 combines with J gene TRBJ2-3, with a possible D match to TRBD2 (6 bases). The ends were cut back, 8 bases at V and 2 bases at J, with 11 bases in the middle. The CDR3 has 13 residues. From germline, CDR1 is MNHEY and CDR2 SVGAGI.

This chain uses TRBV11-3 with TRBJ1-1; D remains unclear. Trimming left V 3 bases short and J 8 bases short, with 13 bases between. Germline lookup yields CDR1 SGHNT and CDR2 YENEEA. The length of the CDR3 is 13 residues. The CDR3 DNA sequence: TGTGCCAGCAGCTTGACCCTTTTAGCGGAAGCTTTCTTT. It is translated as CASSLTLLAEAFF. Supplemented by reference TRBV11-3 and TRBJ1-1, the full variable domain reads EAGVVQSPRYKIIEKKQPVAFWCNPISGHNTLYWYLQNLGQGPELLIRYENEEAVDDSQLPKDRFSAERLKGVDSTLKIQPAELGDSAVYLCASSLTLLAEAFFGQGTRLTVV.

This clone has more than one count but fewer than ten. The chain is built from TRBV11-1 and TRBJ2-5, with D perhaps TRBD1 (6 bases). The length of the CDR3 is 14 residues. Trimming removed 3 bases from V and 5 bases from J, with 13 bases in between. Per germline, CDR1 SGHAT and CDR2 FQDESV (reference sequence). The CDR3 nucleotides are TGTGCCAGCAGCTTCTACAGGGAACAGGAGACCCAGTACTTC. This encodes CASSFYREQETQYF.

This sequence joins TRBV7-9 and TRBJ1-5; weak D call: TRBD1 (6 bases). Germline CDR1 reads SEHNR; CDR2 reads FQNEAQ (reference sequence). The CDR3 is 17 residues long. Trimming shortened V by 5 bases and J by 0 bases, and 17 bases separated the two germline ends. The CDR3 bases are TGTGCCAGCAGCCGCGGACAGCTCCCGGGTAGCAATCAGCCCCAGCATTTT. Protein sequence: CASSRGQLPGSNQPQHF. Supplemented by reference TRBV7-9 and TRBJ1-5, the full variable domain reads DTGVSQNPRHKITKRGQNVTFRCDPISEHNRLYWYRQTLGQGPEFLTYFQNEAQLEKSRLLSDRFSAERPKGSFSTLEIQRTEQGDSAMYLCASSRGQLPGSNQPQHFGDGTRLSIL.

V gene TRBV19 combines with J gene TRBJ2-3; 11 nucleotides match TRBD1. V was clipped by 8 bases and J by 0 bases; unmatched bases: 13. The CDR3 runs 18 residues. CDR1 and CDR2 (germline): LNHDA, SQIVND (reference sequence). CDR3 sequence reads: CASGGADRGRGSTDTQYF. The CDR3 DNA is TGTGCCAGTGGCGGCGCGGACAGGGGGCGGGGTAGCACAGATACGCAGTATTTT.

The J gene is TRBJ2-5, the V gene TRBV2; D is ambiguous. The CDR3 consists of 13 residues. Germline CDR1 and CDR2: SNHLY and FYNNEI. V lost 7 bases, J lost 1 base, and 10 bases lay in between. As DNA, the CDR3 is TGTGCCAGCATGGCAAACAGCCAAGAGACCCAGTACTTC. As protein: CASMANSQETQYF.

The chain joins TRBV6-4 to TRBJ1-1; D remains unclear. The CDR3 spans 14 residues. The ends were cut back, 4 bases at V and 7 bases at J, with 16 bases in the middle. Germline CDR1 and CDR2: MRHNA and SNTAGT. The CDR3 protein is CASSGSPGQGEAFF. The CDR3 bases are TGTGCCAGCAGTGGGAGTCCTGGGCAAGGTGAAGCTTTCTTT.

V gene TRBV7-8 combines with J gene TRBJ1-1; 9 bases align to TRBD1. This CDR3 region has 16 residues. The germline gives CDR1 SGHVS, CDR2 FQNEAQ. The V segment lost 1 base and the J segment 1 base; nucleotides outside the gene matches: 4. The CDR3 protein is CASSLGGDRANTEAFF. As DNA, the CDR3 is TGTGCCAGCAGCTTAGGAGGGGACAGGGCGAACACTGAAGCTTTCTTT. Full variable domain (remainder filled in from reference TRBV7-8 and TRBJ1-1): GAGVSQSPRYKVAKRGQDVALRCDPISGHVSLFWYQQALGQGPEFLTYFQNEAQLDKSGLPSDRFFAERPEGSVSTLKIQRTQQEDSAVYLCASSLGGDRANTEAFFGQGTRLTVV.

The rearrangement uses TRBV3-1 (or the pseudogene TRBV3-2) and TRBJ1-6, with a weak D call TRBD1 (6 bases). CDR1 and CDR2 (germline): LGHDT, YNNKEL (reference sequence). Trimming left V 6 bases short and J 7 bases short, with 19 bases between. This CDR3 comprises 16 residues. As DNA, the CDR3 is TGTGCCAGCAGGGGCGCCCCACAGGGTCGGAATTCACCCCTCCACTTT. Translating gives CASRGAPQGRNSPLHF.